The rows below give T cell receptor beta chains drawn from one sample of a study of OX40 agonist ivuxolimab in advanced cancers. TCRdb's table, derived via immunoSEQ multiplex PCR, lists solely in-frame clones and lacks some. Among approximately 74,000 clones, 82% were seen once, and the ten largest hold under 7%. This specimen consisted of CD4+ or CD8+ T cells sorted from blood, obtained in a trial of the OX40 agonist ivuxolimab. The origin of the receptors is an adult with an advanced solid tumor such as melanoma, head and neck, liver or kidney cancer. Both conserved end residues are part of each CDR3. The order of the fields is V gene, J gene, clone size, D gene, CDR3 protein, CDR3 DNA. A D gene is named only where the DNA matches it firmly. Size is stated for part of the rows, as once, few or many counts, or as a class when the clone is expanded.

V gene: TRBV27; J gene: TRBJ1-1; clone size: .; D gene: TRBD1; CDR3 protein: CASSLTGSTEAFF; CDR3 DNA: TGTGCCAGCAGTCTGACAGGGAGTACAGAAGCTTTCTTT
V gene: TRBV6-5; J gene: TRBJ2-1; clone size: .; D gene: TRBD1; CDR3 protein: CASSGRTGNYNEQFF; CDR3 DNA: TGTGCCAGCAGTGGGCGGACAGGGAACTACAATGAGCAGTTCTTC
V gene: TRBV11-3; J gene: TRBJ2-5; clone size: .; D gene: .; CDR3 protein: CASSGTNQETQYF; CDR3 DNA: TGTGCCAGCAGCGGGACAAACCAAGAGACCCAGTACTTC
V gene: TRBV6-4; J gene: TRBJ2-1; clone size: .; D gene: .; CDR3 protein: CASSDGGLSGNEQFF; CDR3 DNA: TGTGCCAGCAGTGACGGAGGACTTTCCGGGAATGAGCAGTTCTTC
V gene: TRBV28; J gene: TRBJ2-7; clone size: .; D gene: .; CDR3 protein: CASSHRPLAGYEQYF; CDR3 DNA: TGTGCCAGCAGTCATCGACCACTAGCTGGTTACGAGCAGTACTTC
V gene: TRBV2; J gene: TRBJ2-3; clone size: .; D gene: TRBD2; CDR3 protein: CASSARAGRGTDTQYF; CDR3 DNA: TGTGCCAGCAGTGCCAGAGCGGGGAGGGGCACAGATACGCAGTATTTT
V gene: TRBV19; J gene: TRBJ1-4; clone size: .; D gene: .; CDR3 protein: CASSPGTFYGTNEKLFF; CDR3 DNA: TGTGCCAGTAGTCCGGGGACCTTTTACGGGACTAATGAAAAACTGTTTTTT
V gene: TRBV6-4; J gene: TRBJ1-1; clone size: .; D gene: TRBD1; CDR3 protein: CASTATPGTGEAFF; CDR3 DNA: TGTGCCAGCACCGCAACTCCGGGGACAGGGGAAGCTTTCTTT
V gene: TRBV7-8; J gene: TRBJ2-7; clone size: .; D gene: .; CDR3 protein: CASSLGGNYEQYF; CDR3 DNA: TGTGCCAGCAGCTTAGGCGGGAACTACGAGCAGTACTTC
V gene: TRBV27; J gene: TRBJ2-5; clone size: .; D gene: TRBD2; CDR3 protein: CASSFRTSGQETQYF; CDR3 DNA: TGTGCCAGCAGTTTTAGGACTAGCGGACAAGAGACCCAGTACTTC
V gene: TRBV27; J gene: TRBJ2-4; clone size: .; D gene: .; CDR3 protein: CASSYRVQNIQYF; CDR3 DNA: TGTGCCAGCAGTTACAGGGTCCAAAACATTCAGTACTTC
V gene: TRBV19; J gene: TRBJ2-7; clone size: .; D gene: TRBD1; CDR3 protein: CASSISGTGGLYEQYF; CDR3 DNA: TGTGCCAGTAGTATTTCGGGGACAGGGGGTCTCTACGAGCAGTACTTC
V gene: TRBV27; J gene: TRBJ1-6; clone size: few; D gene: .; CDR3 protein: CASSRDNSPLHF; CDR3 DNA: TGTGCCAGCAGCAGGGATAATTCACCCCTCCACTTT
V gene: TRBV4-2; J gene: TRBJ1-1; clone size: .; D gene: TRBD1; CDR3 protein: CASSPGQGWNTEAFF; CDR3 DNA: TGTGCCAGCAGCCCCGGACAGGGCTGGAACACTGAAGCTTTCTTT
V gene: TRBV7-9; J gene: TRBJ2-5; clone size: .; D gene: .; CDR3 protein: CASSRPRTHQETQYF; CDR3 DNA: TGTGCCAGCAGCCGCCCCCGGACCCACCAAGAGACCCAGTACTTC
V gene: TRBV7-9; J gene: TRBJ2-3; clone size: .; D gene: TRBD2; CDR3 protein: CASSLEETSDTDTQYF; CDR3 DNA: TGTGCCAGCAGCTTAGAAGAGACTAGCGACACAGATACGCAGTATTTT
V gene: TRBV28; J gene: TRBJ2-5; clone size: .; D gene: TRBD2; CDR3 protein: CASSFAGLAGETQYF; CDR3 DNA: TGTGCCAGCAGTTTCGCGGGACTAGCGGGAGAGACCCAGTACTTC
V gene: TRBV28; J gene: TRBJ2-7; clone size: .; D gene: .; CDR3 protein: CASSLGFGQYF; CDR3 DNA: TGTGCCAGCAGTTTAGGTTTTGGGCAGTACTTC
V gene: TRBV19; J gene: TRBJ2-1; clone size: once; D gene: .; CDR3 protein: CASSINLRRGNNEQFF; CDR3 DNA: TGTGCCAGTAGTATAAATTTACGGCGGGGCAACAATGAGCAGTTCTTC
V gene: TRBV7-9; J gene: TRBJ2-7; clone size: once; D gene: .; CDR3 protein: CASSLEVYEQYF; CDR3 DNA: TGTGCCAGCAGCTTAGAAGTCTACGAGCAGTACTTC
V gene: TRBV23-1; J gene: TRBJ2-6; clone size: .; D gene: .; CDR3 protein: CASSLGEASGANVLTF; CDR3 DNA: TGCGCCAGCAGTCTAGGTGAAGCCTCTGGGGCCAACGTCCTGACTTTC